This record looks at one TCR beta chain sequence and its context. These data are taken from a study of blood T cell repertoires in COVID-19. Study at large: T cells, B-cell-depleted T cells, or PBMCs supplied cDNA or gDNA.

Per the original data handling: Nucleated cell number was recorded as an estimate derived from reference gene primer amplification. Produced via immunoSEQ multiplex PCR; TCRdb's table is partial and in-frame only. The D gene and trimming were derived from the DNA, and the V and J assignments and clone size from that table. This table has 150,000 to 200,000 clones, roughly four fifths appearing once. Deletions cut 1 base from V and 8 bases from J, with 8 bases between. Looked up from germline, CDR1 is SGHTA and CDR2 is FQGNSA. The CDR3 runs to 13 residues. This chain uses TRBV7-2 with TRBJ1-4, with D hard to call. Sequenced material: peripheral blood. The TCR comes from a man in his 60s with active or convalescent COVID-19. The CDR3, as DNA: TGTGCCAGCAGCTTAGTCCGGCGGGAAAAACTGTTTTTT. Its protein product is CASSLVRREKLFF.